The 27 T cell receptor beta chains presented below share a single source sample, sequenced in a study of cytomegalovirus exposure and HLA in healthy donors. In the PCR, 60 Vbeta and 13 Jbeta primers were used. Only in-frame clones appear in the TCRdb table, and some are missing; sequencing was by immunoSEQ multiplex PCR. The data hold about 240,000 clones, with around 80% observed a single time. Sequencing input: PBMCs. These receptors came from a boy younger than 18 in good health and CMV-seronegative.

The chain couples TRBV6-1 to TRBJ1-5, with D tentatively TRBD1 (6 bases). This CDR3 contains 18 residues. V was pared by 6 bases and J by 6 bases, with 27 bases between. Germline CDR1 is MNHNS and CDR2 is SASEGT. CDR3 nucleotide sequence: TGTGCCAGCAGCGAACCCCGATTTCTCGACTTCAGGGGTCAGCCCCAGCATTTT. It translates to CASSEPRFLDFRGQPQHF.

The chain has TRBV7-9 and TRBJ2-5, with TRBD2 matching over 8 bases. The CDR3 loop spans 18 amino acids. CDR1 SEHNR and CDR2 FQNEAQ come from the germline V gene (reference sequence). V gave up 2 bases and J gave up 1 base; unmatched junction bases: 12. The CDR3: CASSLKRFPAGAQETQYF. The DNA of the CDR3 is TGTGCCAGCAGCTTAAAACGGTTCCCAGCGGGGGCCCAAGAGACCCAGTACTTC.

The rearrangement links TRBV5-6 to TRBJ1-1; possibly TRBD1 for D (5 bases). Germline values: CDR1 SGHDT, CDR2 YYEEEE. The length of the CDR3 is 15 residues. The V gene lost 3 bases and the J gene lost 3 bases, with 15 bases spanning the gap. The chain's CDR3 is CASSWGALGDTEAFF. The CDR3 nucleotides are TGTGCCAGCAGCTGGGGCGCTCTGGGTGACACTGAAGCTTTCTTT.

In DNA form, the CDR3 reads TGTGCCAGCAGCCCCCGACAGGGTGTCCCCTACGAGCAGTACTTC. It encodes CASSPRQGVPYEQYF. The chain links TRBV5-6 to TRBJ2-7, with 7 bases fitting TRBD1. The germline V gene encodes CDR1 SGHDT and CDR2 YYEEEE. The CDR3 has 15 residues. Trimming took 4 bases from V and 2 from J; bases not matched to a gene: 9.

The chain combines TRBV30 with TRBJ2-1; D is ambiguous. V was trimmed by 3 bases and J by 8 bases, leaving 17 bases between them. There are 14 residues in the CDR3. Germline V CDR1 and CDR2: GTSNPN, SVGIG (reference sequence). In DNA, the CDR3 is TGTGCCTGGAGGTCCTTAGTAATTCCGGATGAGCAGTTCTTC. Amino acid sequence: CAWRSLVIPDEQFF.

The chain couples TRBV19 to TRBJ1-6; D possibly corresponds to TRBD1 (6 bases). Germline lookup yields CDR1 LNHDA and CDR2 SQIVND (reference sequence). V lost 3 bases and J lost 0, with 6 bases in between. This CDR3 has 15 amino acids. The CDR3 sequence is CASSIRGSYNSPLHF. The CDR3 nucleotides read TGTGCCAGTAGTATCAGGGGCTCCTATAATTCACCCCTCCACTTT.

The V gene is TRBV5-4, the J gene TRBJ2-1; weak D call: TRBD2 (6 bases). The CDR3 length is 17 residues. In germline, CDR1 is SGHNT, CDR2 YYREEE (reference sequence). V was trimmed by 4 bases and J by 6 bases, leaving 23 bases between them. The CDR3 reads CASSLAVAGSYPNEQFF. In DNA, the CDR3 is TGTGCCAGCAGCCTGGCGGTCGCGGGATCCTATCCCAATGAGCAGTTCTTC. The whole variable domain, remainder taken from reference TRBV5-4 and TRBJ2-1, is ETGVTQSPTHLIKTRGQQVTLRCSSQSGHNTVSWYQQALGQGPQFIFQYYREEENGRGNFPPRFSGLQFPNYSSELNVNALELDDSALYLCASSLAVAGSYPNEQFFGPGTRLTVL.

The CDR3 nucleotides are TGTGCCAGCTCGCCACGGGGCTATGGCTACACCTTC. Its translation: CASSPRGYGYTF. The chain combines TRBV6-5 with TRBJ1-2; no firm D call. CDR1 and CDR2 (germline): MNHEY, SVGAGI. The CDR3 totals 12 residues. V was shortened by 8 bases and J by 4 bases, with 11 bases between the two germline ends.

V is TRBV10-3 and J is TRBJ1-2; 11 nucleotides agree with TRBD1. The CDR3 is 15 amino acids. With V trimmed by 0 bases and J by 8 bases, 5 bases remained unmatched. CDR1 and CDR2 (germline): ENHRY, SYGVKD. The CDR3 nucleotides are TGTGCCATCAGTGAGTCAGGACAGGGGGCGCGAGGCTACACCTTC. Its protein product is CAISESGQGARGYTF.

This sequence joins TRBV11-3 and TRBJ2-1; 13 bases line up with TRBD2. V shed 4 bases, J shed 12 bases, and the junction held 12 bases outside the gene matches. CDR3 length equals 16 residues. Germline assignment: CDR1 SGHNT and CDR2 YENEEA. CDR3 bases: TGTGCCAGCAGCTCGCGGACTAGCGGGAGAAGCTTGAGGCAGTTCTTC. Translating gives CASSSRTSGRSLRQFF.

This chain joins TRBV6-4 and TRBJ2-1, with D perhaps TRBD1 (6 bases). This CDR3 comprises 15 residues. Germline V gene data show CDR1 as MRHNA and CDR2 as SNTAGT. V was pared by 7 bases and J by 0 bases, with 13 bases between. CDR3 in amino acids: CASKSQGSSYNEQFF. The CDR3 DNA sequence: TGTGCCAGCAAGAGCCAGGGGAGCTCCTACAATGAGCAGTTCTTC.

The CDR3 nucleotides read TGCGCCAGCAGCTCCACCGACAGGGTCTACGAGCAGTACTTC. Its translation is CASSSTDRVYEQYF. This chain links TRBV5-1 with TRBJ2-7; 7 nucleotides match TRBD1. The CDR3 has 14 amino acids. V was pared by 3 bases and J by 3 bases, with 6 bases of the junction left unmatched. Germline V CDR1 and CDR2: SGHRS, YFSETQ.

The CDR3 DNA is TGTGCCAGCAGAGACGGGGGGACTACCTACAATGAGCAGTTCTTC. Protein: CASRDGGTTYNEQFF. This chain connects TRBV6-5 to TRBJ2-1; the match to TRBD2 covers 7 bases. J was trimmed by 2 bases and V by 6 bases; bases with no gene match: 7. Germline-derived CDR1 and CDR2 are MNHEY and SVGAGI. This CDR3 comprises 15 residues.

V gene TRBV29-1 combines with J gene TRBJ2-2, with 9 bases that match TRBD2. J was trimmed by 0 bases and V by 7 bases; bases with no gene match: 3. Germline assignment: CDR1 SQVTM and CDR2 ANQGSEA. This CDR3 is built from 14 residues. CDR3 region: CSASGATNTGELFF. Written as DNA, the CDR3 is TGCAGCGCTAGCGGGGCCACGAACACCGGGGAGCTGTTTTTT.

This clone has just one count. The chain has TRBV4-1 and TRBJ2-2; no clear D gene. The germline V gene has CDR1 MGHRA and CDR2 YSYEKL. The CDR3 length is 17 residues. V lost 1 base to trimming and J lost 6 bases, with 18 bases between them. The CDR3 region is CASSQAPDPWAPGELFF. In DNA form, the CDR3 reads TGCGCCAGCAGCCAAGCGCCCGATCCTTGGGCCCCCGGGGAGCTGTTTTTT.

This clone was recorded once. This chain links TRBV30 with TRBJ1-1; no clear D. The CDR3 loop spans 13 amino acids. Germline V lookup: CDR1 GTSNPN, CDR2 SVGIG (reference sequence). V was pared by 7 bases and J by 1 base, with 13 bases between. CDR3 in DNA: TGTGCCTCCTCAACTTACAGGAACACTGAAGCTTTCTTT. This sequence encodes CASSTYRNTEAFF.

CDR3 loop: CASSFSGGAGEQYF. The CDR3 coding sequence is TGTGCCAGCAGCTTTAGCGGGGGGGCGGGAGAGCAGTACTTC. J is TRBJ2-7 and V is TRBV5-4, with TRBD2 matching 11 bases. In germline, CDR1 is SGHNT, CDR2 YYREEE (reference sequence). The CDR3 totals 14 residues. V lost 2 bases, J lost 7 bases, and 5 bases stayed unmatched.

V usage is TRBV5-1 and J usage is TRBJ2-2, with D tentatively TRBD2 (5 bases). Trimming stripped 5 bases from V and 7 bases from J, with 15 bases between. The CDR3 loop spans 14 amino acids. Germline V gene data show CDR1 as SGHRS and CDR2 as YFSETQ. The CDR3: CASRTTQEVGELFF. The CDR3 region has the DNA TGCGCCAGCAGAACCACTCAGGAGGTCGGGGAGCTGTTTTTT. Variable domain in full (rest from reference TRBV5-1 and TRBJ2-2): KAGVTQTPRYLIKTRGQQVTLSCSPISGHRSVSWYQQTPGQGLQFLFEYFSETQRNKGNFPGRFSGRQFSNSRSEMNVSTLELGDSALYLCASRTTQEVGELFFGEGSRLTVL.

CDR3 bases: TGTGCCAGCAGCCCGACCTGGACAGGGACAGATACGCAGTATTTT. Translating it yields CASSPTWTGTDTQYF. The chain joins TRBV7-9 to TRBJ2-3; the match to TRBD1 covers 8 bases. V trimming: 5 bases; J trimming: 3 bases; junction bases outside the gene matches: 7. The germline V gene encodes CDR1 SEHNR and CDR2 FQNEAQ (reference sequence). The CDR3 covers 15 residues. Filled out from reference TRBV7-9 and TRBJ2-3, the complete variable domain reads DTGVSQNPRHKITKRGQNVTFRCDPISEHNRLYWYRQTLGQGPEFLTYFQNEAQLEKSRLLSDRFSAERPKGSFSTLEIQRTEQGDSAMYLCASSPTWTGTDTQYFGPGTRLTVL.

In regard to this clone: A read error may produce the germline difference seen at one junction end. The rearrangement uses TRBV19 and TRBJ2-7; a weak D match, TRBD1 (5 bases). The CDR3 runs to 13 residues. CDR1 LNHDA and CDR2 SQIVND come from the germline V gene (reference sequence). The DNA of the CDR3 is TGTGCCAGTGGTATAGGCAGGGTAGGGGAGCAGTACTTC. Translated, it gives CASGIGRVGEQYF.

V is TRBV7-9 and J is TRBJ2-7, with D perhaps matching TRBD1 (6 bases). The germline V gene has CDR1 SEHNR and CDR2 FQNEAQ (reference sequence). This CDR3 contains 14 residues. Trimming took off 5 bases at V and 2 bases at J, with 13 bases between the two ends. The CDR3 DNA sequence: TGTGCCAGCAGCGTACAGGGTTCCACCTACGAGCAGTACTTC. Translating it yields CASSVQGSTYEQYF.

This chain joins TRBV7-2 and TRBJ1-2; D remains ambiguous. There are 14 residues in the CDR3. Germline V lookup: CDR1 SGHTA, CDR2 FQGNSA. V was shortened by 1 base and J by 4 bases, with 10 bases between the two germline ends. CDR3 sequence: CASSLGGSGYGYTF. For the CDR3, the DNA is TGTGCCAGCAGCTTAGGAGGGAGCGGCTATGGCTACACCTTC.

The genes are TRBV5-1 and TRBJ1-2; D might be TRBD1 (6 bases). The V end was cut by 4 bases, the J end by 5 bases, with 12 bases between. There are 13 residues in the CDR3. Germline CDR1 SGHRS, CDR2 YFSETQ. This chain's CDR3 is CASSPKDRYGYTF. CDR3 coding DNA: TGCGCCAGCAGCCCAAAGGACAGATATGGCTACACCTTC. Supplemented by reference TRBV5-1 and TRBJ1-2, the full variable domain reads KAGVTQTPRYLIKTRGQQVTLSCSPISGHRSVSWYQQTPGQGLQFLFEYFSETQRNKGNFPGRFSGRQFSNSRSEMNVSTLELGDSALYLCASSPKDRYGYTFGSGTRLTVV.

The chain has TRBV6-1 and TRBJ2-2; D may be TRBD2 (6 bases). Germline CDR1 reads MNHNS; CDR2 reads SASEGT. Deletions cut 8 bases from V and 5 bases from J, with 18 bases between. The length of the CDR3 is 15 residues. CDR3 sequence reads: CASSQRVVGTGELFF. Here the CDR3 DNA reads TGTGCCAGCTCCCAGCGGGTAGTAGGGACCGGGGAGCTGTTTTTT.

The chain uses TRBV4-2 and TRBJ2-1, with 12 bases matching TRBD2. The CDR3 has 19 amino acids. Losses at the gene ends were 0 bases for V and 3 bases for J; bases not matched to a gene: 9. Germline loops: CDR1 LGHNA, CDR2 YNFKEQ. In nucleotides, the CDR3 is TGTGCCAGCAGCCAAGATAGGGCTAGCGGGGGGGCTAGCTACAATGAGCAGTTCTTC. It codes for CASSQDRASGGASYNEQFF.

The chain links TRBV5-6 to TRBJ2-7; tentatively, D is TRBD2 (6 bases). The CDR3 extends over 12 amino acids. The germline CDR1 and CDR2 sequences are SGHDT and YYEEEE. Between the trimmed V and J ends, which lost 4 bases and 4 bases, there was a span of 9 bases. The CDR3: CASSSGLYEQYF. The CDR3 DNA reads TGTGCCAGCAGCAGCGGGCTTTACGAGCAGTACTTC.

The rearrangement links TRBV11-1 to TRBJ2-7; 8 nucleotides align to TRBD2. The CDR3 sequence is 14 residues long. The germline CDR1 and CDR2 sequences are SGHAT and FQDESV (reference sequence). J gave up 3 bases and V 3 bases, and 4 bases lay outside the gene matches. DNA for the CDR3: TGTGCCAGCAGCTTCGGGACTAGGGGCTACGAGCAGTACTTC. Translated: CASSFGTRGYEQYF.